Listed here are 26 T cell receptor beta chains from one sample, sequenced in a study of cytomegalovirus exposure and HLA in healthy donors. The PCR ran on 60 Vbeta and 13 Jbeta primers. Method: immunoSEQ multiplex PCR; TCRdb's copy keeps in-frame clones and lacks some. The repertoire holds approximately 130,000 clones, with 78% as singletons. Sample: PBMCs. The receptor source for this set is a woman in her forties in good health and CMV-seronegative.

This clone has only one observation. The chain has TRBV28 and TRBJ2-7; D remains ambiguous. Germline V gene lookup returns CDR1 MDHEN and CDR2 SYDVKM. The V gene lost 2 bases and the J gene lost 5 bases, with 7 bases spanning the gap. This CDR3 region has 12 residues. The CDR3 sequence: CASSLRPDEQYF. For the CDR3, the DNA is TGTGCCAGCAGTTTACGCCCAGACGAGCAGTACTTC.

The chain couples TRBV2 to TRBJ2-7, with a weak D call TRBD1 (6 bases). The CDR3 has 14 residues. Per the germline V gene, CDR1 is SNHLY and CDR2 is FYNNEI. V lost 3 bases and J 6 bases, leaving 15 bases between the germline ends. The CDR3 sequence: CASSDSGAGGEQYF. Written as DNA, the CDR3 is TGTGCCAGCAGTGACTCAGGGGCCGGCGGCGAGCAGTACTTC.

V and J are TRBV11-2 and TRBJ2-1; D unclear. CDR3 size: 16 residues. The V and J ends lost 0 bases and 0 bases respectively, with 9 bases between them. Germline V gene data show CDR1 as SGHAT and CDR2 as FQNNGV. Here the CDR3 DNA reads TGTGCCAGCAGCTTAGACGGTGATAGCTCCTACAATGAGCAGTTCTTC. Its translation is CASSLDGDSSYNEQFF.

The chain uses TRBV7-6 and TRBJ2-3; TRBD1 agrees at 7 bases. Germline CDR1 is SGHVS and CDR2 is FNYEAQ. Trimming at V came to 2 bases and at J to 2 bases, leaving 4 bases not matched to a gene. The CDR3 runs 15 residues. The DNA for the CDR3 is TGTGCCAGCAGCTTACTGGGACAGAACACAGATACGCAGTATTTT. Its translation: CASSLLGQNTDTQYF.

The rearrangement joins TRBV4-2 to TRBJ2-3; 10 bases match TRBD2. CDR3 length: 16 amino acids. CDR1 LGHNA and CDR2 YNFKEQ come from the germline V gene. With 0 bases clipped from V and 2 bases from J, the junction kept 2 bases outside the gene matches. The CDR3 DNA reads TGTGCCAGCAGCCAAGAGCTAGCGGGAGCCACAGATACGCAGTATTTT. It yields the protein CASSQELAGATDTQYF.

The rearrangement links TRBV19 to TRBJ2-1, with D possibly TRBD1 on 8 matching bases. CDR1 is LNHDA and CDR2 is SQIVND in the germline V gene (reference sequence). This CDR3 is built from 17 residues. V shed 0 bases and J shed 4 bases, with 16 bases lying between them. The chain's CDR3 is CASSIEQGGISYNEQFF. The CDR3 coding sequence is TGTGCCAGTAGTATAGAACAGGGGGGGATATCTTACAATGAGCAGTTCTTC. The variable domain in full, with the rest retrieved from reference TRBV19 and TRBJ2-1, is DGGITQSPKYLFRKEGQNVTLSCEQNLNHDAMYWYRQDPGQGLRLIYYSQIVNDFQKGDIAEGYSVSREKKESFPLTVTSAQKNPTAFYLCASSIEQGGISYNEQFFGPGTRLTVL.

The chain joins TRBV27 to TRBJ1-1, with 11 bases aligning to TRBD1. The V and J ends lost 5 bases and 5 bases, in that order; junction bases with no gene match: 10. This CDR3 is built from 16 residues. CDR1 is MNHEY and CDR2 is SMNVEV in the germline V gene (reference sequence). The CDR3 DNA is TGTGCCAGCAGTCCCAGGACAGGGGGCGCGTGGACTGAAGCTTTCTTT. Encoded protein: CASSPRTGGAWTEAFF.

The rearrangement uses TRBV4-2 and TRBJ2-1; 13 positions match TRBD2. The CDR3 is 16 residues long. Germline CDR1 and CDR2: LGHNA and YNFKEQ. With V trimmed by 5 bases and J by 9 bases, 10 bases remained unmatched. The DNA for the CDR3 is TGTGCCAGCAGCGAGGTTGGACTAGCGGGAGTACTTGAGCAGTTCTTC. It yields the protein CASSEVGLAGVLEQFF.

This sequence joins TRBV6-5 and TRBJ1-6; 7 bases map to TRBD1. J gave up 7 bases and V 6 bases, and 9 bases lay outside the gene matches. The germline V gene encodes CDR1 MNHEY and CDR2 SVGAGI. The CDR3 sequence is 15 residues long. CDR3 nucleotides: TGTGCCAGCAGATTTCGACAGGGACGGAATTCACCCCTCCACTTT. It translates to CASRFRQGRNSPLHF.

This chain uses TRBV19 with TRBJ2-1, with TRBD2 identical over 10 bases. Trimming took 8 bases from V and 6 from J; bases not matched to a gene: 4. Germline-derived CDR1 and CDR2 are LNHDA and SQIVND (reference sequence). The CDR3 has 13 residues. The CDR3 bases are TGTGCCAGTCGGCTAGCGGGAGTCAATGAGCAGTTCTTC. Translating gives CASRLAGVNEQFF.

The rearrangement uses TRBV11-3 and TRBJ2-7; TRBD2 matches at 7 bases. The V gene end was trimmed by 5 bases and the J gene end by 3 bases; junction bases not matched to a gene: 4. Germline CDR1 and CDR2: SGHNT and YENEEA. The CDR3 has 13 amino acids. In DNA, the CDR3 is TGTGCCAGCAGCGAGACGGGGGGCTACGAGCAGTACTTC. This sequence encodes CASSETGGYEQYF.

This chain joins TRBV5-4 and TRBJ2-7; 8 nucleotides match TRBD1. Germline trimming cut 4 bases from V and 7 bases from J; bases unmatched to any gene: 10. CDR1 SGHNT and CDR2 YYREEE come from the germline V gene (reference sequence). This CDR3 has 14 amino acids. The CDR3 protein is CASSHRDRKIEQYF. CDR3 DNA: TGTGCCAGCAGCCACCGGGACAGGAAAATTGAGCAGTACTTC.

In this sample, this clone turned up a few times. V gene TRBV6-5 combines with J gene TRBJ2-7; a weak D match, TRBD1 (6 bases). Trimming shortened V by 2 bases and J by 3 bases, and 14 bases separated the two germline ends. Germline V gene data show CDR1 as MNHEY and CDR2 as SVGAGI. CDR3 length: 15 amino acids. The CDR3 region has the DNA TGTGCCAGCAGTTACGGGACAAATAATCTCTACGAGCAGTACTTC. Translation: CASSYGTNNLYEQYF.

The J gene is TRBJ1-2, the V gene TRBV19; 8 positions agree with TRBD1. CDR3 length: 15 residues. The V gene end was trimmed by 4 bases and the J gene end by 2 bases; junction bases not matched to a gene: 6. CDR1 is LNHDA, CDR2 SQIVND, per germline (reference sequence). CDR3 residues: CASSTPRTGNYGYTF. As DNA, the CDR3 is TGTGCCAGTAGTACCCCACGGACAGGGAACTATGGCTACACCTTC.

The chain employs TRBV11-2 and TRBJ2-3; maybe TRBD2 (5 bases). The V gene's germline CDR1 is SGHAT and CDR2 FQNNGV. The germline V and J ends were trimmed by 5 bases and 3 bases, with 21 bases remaining between them. The CDR3 length is 17 residues. For the CDR3, the DNA is TGTGCCAGCAGCCCCTGGAGAGGCGGGCCTCGGACAGATACGCAGTATTTT. Protein sequence: CASSPWRGGPRTDTQYF.

J is TRBJ2-1 and V is TRBV5-4; D perhaps matches TRBD2 (6 bases). V was shortened by 0 bases and J by 7 bases, with 17 bases between the two germline ends. This CDR3 region has 16 residues. Germline V gene lookup returns CDR1 SGHNT and CDR2 YYREEE (reference sequence). This CDR3 reads CASSLAGGRSWNEQFF. CDR3 bases: TGTGCCAGCAGCTTGGCAGGTGGGAGGTCTTGGAATGAGCAGTTCTTC.

The J gene is TRBJ2-2, the V gene TRBV27, with D possibly TRBD2 on 5 matching bases. CDR3 length: 16 amino acids. The V and J ends lost 6 bases and 4 bases respectively, with 18 bases between them. Germline V gene lookup returns CDR1 MNHEY and CDR2 SMNVEV (reference sequence). The CDR3 is CASSPAPRGSTGELFF. The CDR3 DNA sequence: TGTGCCAGCAGCCCAGCGCCAAGAGGGAGCACCGGGGAGCTGTTTTTT.

This chain uses TRBV7-9 with TRBJ2-3; D unclear. This CDR3 is 12 amino acids long. With 5 bases removed from V and 1 base from J, the gap between germline ends came to 4 bases. Germline CDR1 is SEHNR and CDR2 is FQNEAQ (reference sequence). CDR3 bases: TGTGCCAGCAGCCAGGGCACAGATACGCAGTATTTT. Its protein product is CASSQGTDTQYF.

Only a few counts were recorded for this clone. Its ends do not fully match the called genes, so a read error is possible. The chain combines TRBV28 with TRBJ2-6; D perhaps matches TRBD1 (5 bases). Germline lookup yields CDR1 MDHEN and CDR2 SYDVKM. This CDR3 is built from 15 residues. In DNA form, the CDR3 reads TGTGCCAGCAGTGGACCCGGCTCTGGGGCCAACGGCCTGACTTTC. It yields the protein CASSGPGSGANGLTF.

The chain has TRBV10-2 and TRBJ1-3; D gene ambiguous. The V gene's germline CDR1 is WSHSY and CDR2 SAAADI. V lost 10 bases and J lost 4, with 11 bases in between. The CDR3 length is 12 residues. CDR3 protein: CATMTPGNTIYF. CDR3 nucleotide sequence: TGCGCCACCATGACACCAGGAAACACCATATATTTT.

The chain uses TRBV28 and TRBJ2-2; 11 bases line up with TRBD1. The germline V gene has CDR1 MDHEN and CDR2 SYDVKM. Unmatched junction bases numbered 9, after V lost 11 bases and J lost 4 bases. This CDR3 is 15 amino acids long. CDR3 in DNA: TGTGCCTCCCAGGACAGGGGGCGTAGCACCGGGGAGCTGTTTTTT. It codes for CASQDRGRSTGELFF.

The J gene is TRBJ1-5, the V gene TRBV19, with 7 bases fitting TRBD1. The germline CDR1 and CDR2 sequences are LNHDA and SQIVND (reference sequence). CDR3 length equals 17 residues. The J segment lost 5 bases and the V segment lost 4 bases, leaving 14 bases of the junction unmatched. The CDR3 sequence: CASSSPRDRALDQPQHF. For the CDR3, the DNA is TGTGCCAGTAGTAGCCCTCGTGACAGGGCCTTAGATCAGCCCCAGCATTTT.

The chain joins TRBV27 to TRBJ2-7, with a weak D call TRBD1 (6 bases). V dropped 4 bases and J dropped 6 bases, with 16 bases sitting between them. Germline values: CDR1 MNHEY, CDR2 SMNVEV (reference sequence). This CDR3 contains 14 residues. CDR3 protein: CASSSQGRSGEQYF. As DNA, the CDR3 is TGTGCCAGCAGTTCACAGGGTAGGAGCGGCGAGCAGTACTTC.

The chain uses TRBV10-3 and TRBJ2-2; 12 bases align to TRBD2. Unmatched junction bases numbered 2, after V lost 8 bases and J lost 1 base. The CDR3 sequence is 15 residues long. The V gene's germline CDR1 is ENHRY and CDR2 SYGVKD. CDR3 sequence reads: CAISGLAGNTGELFF. The CDR3 nucleotides are TGTGCCATCTCGGGACTAGCGGGGAACACCGGGGAGCTGTTTTTT.

About this clone: A read error may produce the germline difference seen at one junction end. The V call is TRBV7-8, the J call TRBJ2-2; tentatively, D is TRBD1 (6 bases). From germline, CDR1 is SGHVS and CDR2 FQNEAQ. The CDR3 length is 15 residues. In nucleotides, the CDR3 is TGTACCAGCAGCTCTTCTGGGGGCCACACCGGGGAGCTGTTTTTT. Protein product: CTSSSSGGHTGELFF.

Comment on this clone: The sample holds other DNA sequences that translate to the same CDR3. The gene calls are TRBV28 and TRBJ1-5, with 8 nucleotides matching TRBD1. This CDR3 region has 14 residues. Germline values: CDR1 MDHEN, CDR2 SYDVKM. Trimming took 4 bases from V and 4 from J; bases not matched to a gene: 3. CDR3 in amino acids: CASSSGQGNQPQHF. The CDR3 bases are TGTGCCAGCAGTTCCGGACAGGGTAATCAGCCCCAGCATTTT.